A selection of T cell receptor beta chains follows, all from one sample in a study of regulatory dendritic cells for organ transplantation. TCRdb keeps only in-frame clones here, not all; method: immunoSEQ multiplex PCR. The profile shows fewer than 40,000 clones, about 89% of them singletons. Specimen: naive CD8+ T cells from blood. These receptors were obtained from a human donor in good health. Each CDR3 is given with its conserved first and last residue. Fields, in order: D gene, clone size, V gene, J gene, CDR3 protein, CDR3 DNA. The D gene is left open where the match is weak. Only some rows state a clone size, as once, few, many or a class for expanded clones.

TRBD2	few	TRBV7-9	TRBJ2-7	CASSSVGGSGIYEQYF	TGTGCCAGCAGCTCAGTCGGTGGTAGCGGGATCTACGAGCAGTACTTC
-	-	TRBV9	TRBJ2-7	CASSVGDTQYEQYF	TGTGCCAGCAGCGTAGGGGACACACAATACGAGCAGTACTTC
-	-	TRBV6-4	TRBJ1-6	CASSPGRDNSPLHF	TGTGCCAGCAGTCCGGGACGCGATAATTCACCCCTCCACTTT
-	-	TRBV6-5	TRBJ1-1	CASTAYTEAFF	TGTGCCAGCACGGCGTACACTGAAGCTTTCTTT
-	-	TRBV4-1	TRBJ1-4	CASSQVSQGGGKLFF	TGCGCCAGCAGCCAAGTGAGCCAAGGGGGTGGAAAACTGTTTTTT
TRBD1	once	TRBV2	TRBJ1-3	CASIEGANTIYF	TGTGCCAGCATTGAGGGGGCGAACACCATATATTTT
TRBD1	-	TRBV27	TRBJ2-3	CASSLRQGEFSTDTQYF	TGTGCCAGCAGTCTTCGACAGGGGGAGTTTAGCACAGATACGCAGTATTTT
-	-	TRBV4-3	TRBJ2-7	CASSHGGAYEQYF	TGCGCCAGCAGCCATGGGGGCGCCTACGAGCAGTACTTC
-	-	TRBV5-1	TRBJ2-3	CASSPEPTDTQYF	TGCGCCAGCAGCCCCGAGCCTACAGATACGCAGTATTTT
-	-	TRBV6-1	TRBJ1-2	CATLHRTVRLGYTF	TGTGCCACGTTACACAGGACCGTTCGGCTGGGCTACACCTTC
TRBD2	-	TRBV2	TRBJ2-1	CASSGYGGGSSYNEQFF	TGTGCCAGCAGTGGATATGGGGGGGGAAGCTCCTACAATGAGCAGTTCTTC
TRBD1	-	TRBV25-1	TRBJ1-2	CASSDTGVGGYTF	TGTGCCAGCAGTGATACAGGGGTCGGTGGCTACACCTTC
-	once	TRBV7-9	TRBJ2-1	CASSFGLGDGNEQFF	TGTGCCAGCAGCTTCGGGCTAGGGGACGGCAATGAGCAGTTCTTC
TRBD2	-	TRBV7-9	TRBJ2-7	CASSRSGTNYEQYF	TGTGCCAGCAGTCGATCCGGGACTAACTACGAGCAGTACTTC
-	-	TRBV9	TRBJ1-4	CASSVEGETNEKLFF	TGTGCCAGCAGCGTAGAAGGGGAAACTAATGAAAAACTGTTTTTT
-	-	TRBV19	TRBJ2-1	CASSTRTGVVEQFF	TGTGCCAGTAGTACACGGACGGGGGTGGTTGAGCAGTTCTTC
TRBD1	-	TRBV28	TRBJ1-5	CASSYRGGQPQHF	TGTGCCAGCAGTTACAGGGGCGGGCAGCCCCAGCATTTT
-	-	TRBV6-5	TRBJ2-3	CTSSNRGFGTDTQYF	TGTACCTCCTCCAACCGGGGGTTTGGCACAGATACGCAGTATTTT
-	once	TRBV21-1	TRBJ1-2	CASREAGQGAGWGYTF	TGTGCCAGCAGGGAAGCGGGACAGGGGGCAGGCTGGGGCTACACCTTC
-	-	TRBV2	TRBJ2-3	CASSVPGTGEASGRHPDTQYF	TGTGCCAGCAGTGTTCCCGGGACAGGGGAGGCTAGCGGGAGACACCCAGATACGCAGTATTTT
-	-	TRBV5-4	TRBJ2-1	CASSFGKRWTNEQFF	TGTGCCAGCAGCTTTGGGAAACGCTGGACCAATGAGCAGTTCTTC
-	-	TRBV19	TRBJ1-5	CASSWGEGYQPQHF	TGTGCCAGTAGTTGGGGGGAGGGTTATCAGCCCCAGCATTTT
-	-	TRBV7-6	TRBJ2-2	CASSREPVNTGELFF	TGTGCCAGCAGCCGAGAGCCAGTCAACACCGGGGAGCTGTTTTTT
-	few	TRBV2	TRBJ2-7	CASVAYEQYF	TGTGCCAGCGTCGCCTACGAGCAGTACTTC
-	-	TRBV6-1	TRBJ2-1	CASRPGRLNEQFF	TGTGCCAGCAGACCTGGGCGTTTAAATGAGCAGTTCTTC
-	few	TRBV7-8	TRBJ1-3	CASSAGGHPGGNTIYF	TGTGCCAGCAGCGCCGGCGGACATCCCGGAGGAAACACCATATATTTT
-	-	TRBV27	TRBJ2-7	CASSSDRTTAYEQYF	TGTGCCAGCAGTTCAGACCGGACGACCGCCTACGAGCAGTACTTC
-	-	TRBV11-2	TRBJ2-3	CASSPLAVSTDTQYF	TGTGCCAGCAGCCCATTAGCGGTCAGCACAGATACGCAGTATTTT
-	-	TRBV6-5	TRBJ2-7	CASSYGTPNYEQYF	TGTGCCAGCAGTTACGGGACACCCAACTACGAGCAGTACTTC
-	-	TRBV7-9	TRBJ2-3	CASSLDADTQYF	TGTGCCAGCAGCTTAGATGCAGATACGCAGTATTTT
TRBD1	few	TRBV19	TRBJ1-5	CASSVGQDQPQHF	TGTGCCAGTAGTGTCGGACAGGATCAGCCCCAGCATTTT
TRBD1	-	TRBV10-3	TRBJ2-7	CAIRPEDRVASEQYF	TGTGCCATCAGGCCCGAGGACAGGGTAGCCTCCGAGCAGTACTTC
-	-	TRBV27	TRBJ2-3	CASSAGLFTQYF	TGTGCCAGCAGTGCCGGACTATTCACGCAGTATTTT
-	-	TRBV29-1	TRBJ2-7	CSVFDRSYEQYF	TGCAGCGTTTTCGACAGATCCTACGAGCAGTACTTC
-	-	TRBV30	TRBJ2-3	CAWSVLSSTDTQYF	TGTGCCTGGAGTGTACTTTCGTCCACAGATACGCAGTATTTT
-	-	TRBV4-1	TRBJ1-1	CASSQDPGANTEAFF	TGCGCCAGCAGCCAAGATCCAGGTGCTAACACTGAAGCTTTCTTT
-	-	TRBV27	TRBJ1-5	CASRESGNQPQHF	TGTGCCAGCAGGGAGTCCGGCAATCAGCCCCAGCATTTT
-	few	TRBV7-9	TRBJ1-2	CASSPGLNYGYTF	TGTGCCAGCAGCCCGGGACTCAACTATGGCTACACCTTC
-	-	TRBV30	TRBJ2-3	CAWSVWTDTQYF	TGTGCCTGGAGTGTTTGGACAGATACGCAGTATTTT
-	-	TRBV28	TRBJ1-6	CASSLFDNYSPLHF	TGTGCCAGCAGTTTATTTGACAATTATTCACCCCTCCACTTT
-	-	TRBV11-2	TRBJ2-7	CASSLVVGLTYEQYF	TGTGCCAGCAGCTTAGTGGTGGGACTGACTTACGAGCAGTACTTC
TRBD1	-	TRBV4-1	TRBJ1-2	CASSQVFGTGYGYTF	TGCGCCAGCAGCCAAGTATTCGGGACAGGCTATGGCTACACCTTC
-	-	TRBV28	TRBJ2-1	CANLPLGGEDEQFF	TGTGCCAACCTGCCCCTAGGCGGGGAAGATGAGCAGTTCTTC
-	-	TRBV12-1	TRBJ2-3	CASSQDSMNTDTQYF	TGTGCCAGCAGTCAAGACTCGATGAACACAGATACGCAGTATTTT
TRBD1	-	TRBV14	TRBJ2-7	CASSQYRGYEQYF	TGTGCCAGCAGCCAATACAGGGGCTACGAGCAGTACTTC
-	-	TRBV27	TRBJ2-1	CASSFRGYNEQFF	TGTGCCAGCAGTTTTCGGGGTTACAATGAGCAGTTCTTC
-	-	TRBV9	TRBJ2-1	CASSAEGNEQFF	TGTGCCAGCAGCGCAGAAGGCAATGAGCAGTTCTTC
-	-	TRBV7-9	TRBJ1-2	CASSFIQQVRNYGYTF	TGTGCCAGCAGCTTCATCCAGCAAGTACGAAACTATGGCTACACCTTC
-	-	TRBV6-1	TRBJ1-1	CASIDGRTRAFF	TGTGCCAGCATCGATGGGCGCACTCGGGCTTTCTTT
-	-	TRBV6-5	TRBJ1-2	CASSYGFGYTF	TGTGCCAGCAGTTACGGGTTTGGCTACACCTTC
-	-	TRBV4-2	TRBJ1-1	CASSPVKGNEAFF	TGTGCCAGCAGTCCCGTTAAGGGCAATGAAGCTTTCTTT
-	-	TRBV7-2	TRBJ1-6	CASSLAGTWGEPLHF	TGTGCCAGCAGCTTAGCTGGTACTTGGGGTGAGCCCCTCCACTTT
-	-	TRBV13	TRBJ2-1	CASSLDSANEQFF	TGTGCCAGCAGCTTGGACTCTGCTAATGAGCAGTTCTTC
TRBD2	-	TRBV5-4	TRBJ2-5	CASSQGLAGRETQYF	TGTGCCAGCAGCCAGGGACTAGCGGGACGAGAGACCCAGTACTTC